The entry below gives a single T cell receptor (beta chain) sequence along with its context. The data were obtained in a study of PD-1 blockade in classical Hodgkin lymphoma. Brentuximab vedotin exposure varied, and every patient relapsed after autologous stem cell transplantation. Germline V gene lookup returns CDR1 SGDLS and CDR2 YYNGEE. The length of the CDR3 is 15 residues. Trimming pared 0 bases from V and 9 bases from J, leaving 13 bases between. Using immunoSEQ multiplex PCR, the repertoire was profiled, and TCRdb retains in-frame clones only, with some absent. This sample has about 17,000 clones, with about four fifths found just once.

V and J are TRBV9 and TRBJ1-6, with TRBD1 as a possible D gene (5 bases). This receptor was taken from a human donor with classical Hodgkin lymphoma. The sequences come from peripheral blood mononuclear cells (PBMCs), collected at baseline. In nucleotides, the CDR3 is TGTGCCAGCAGCGTAGCGGAAGGGAGGGGTTCACCCCTCCACTTT. The encoded protein is CASSVAEGRGSPLHF.